The clone carrying this T cell receptor beta chain was seen only a few times. Its cognate antigen is unknown. RNA transcripts gave rise to amplified TCR beta CDR3 regions. The primer set for the first-round RT-PCR of the TCR CDR3 was HTBI. Each CDR3 protein gets one entry after TCRdb re-called the multiplex PCR reads with MiXCR. This table has under 350,000 distinct CDR3 sequences, about 18% appearing once. The sample comes from a study of T cells in Graves' hyperthyroidism and ophthalmopathy. Study summary: Upon initial diagnosis and before any treatment, peripheral blood was collected. Study-level points and caveats: Ophthalmopathy was told apart from stable hyperthyroidism by a 13 V-J model.

Inclusion characteristics of ophthalmopathy patients comprised a Clinical Activity Score of at least 3, a NOSPECS grade of at least 4, and duration under 3 months. Together with thyroid ultrasound, orbital computed tomography, serum thyroxine and TRAb, clinical symptoms were used for diagnoses. Material for sequencing was blood. The clonotype originates from a woman in her sixties or seventies with Graves' ophthalmopathy.

The CDR3 nucleotides are TGTGCCAGCAGCTTGGATGCGGGAAACACCGGGGAGCTGTTTTTT. Residues: CASSLDAGNTGELFF. J is TRBJ2-2 and V is TRBV5-6, with D perhaps matching TRBD2 (6 bases). Per the germline V gene, CDR1 is SGHDT and CDR2 is YYEEEE. The CDR3 length is 15 residues. V lost 0 bases and J lost 2, with 8 bases in between.